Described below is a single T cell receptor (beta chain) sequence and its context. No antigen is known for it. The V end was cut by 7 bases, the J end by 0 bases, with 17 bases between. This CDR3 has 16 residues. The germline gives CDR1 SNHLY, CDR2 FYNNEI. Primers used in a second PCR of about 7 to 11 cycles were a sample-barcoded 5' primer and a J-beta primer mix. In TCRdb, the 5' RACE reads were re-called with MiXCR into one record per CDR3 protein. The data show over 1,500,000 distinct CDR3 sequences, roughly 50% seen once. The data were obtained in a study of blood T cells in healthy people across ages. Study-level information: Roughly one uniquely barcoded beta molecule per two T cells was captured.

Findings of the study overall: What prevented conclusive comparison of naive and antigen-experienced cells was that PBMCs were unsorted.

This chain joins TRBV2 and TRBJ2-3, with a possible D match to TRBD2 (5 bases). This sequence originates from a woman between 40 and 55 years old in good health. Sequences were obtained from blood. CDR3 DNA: TGTGCCAGCATCTTATGGACGACTACTAGCACAGATACGCAGTATTTT. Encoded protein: CASILWTTTSTDTQYF.